A selection of T cell receptor beta chains follows, all from one sample in a study of T cell responses to AZD1222 COVID-19 vaccine. The method was immunoSEQ multiplex PCR; TCRdb's version includes in-frame clones alone and lacks a portion of them. The top ten clones hold roughly a tenth of a sample with tens of thousands of clones, 89% of them seen once. The sequencing here drew on peripheral blood, taken 28 days after the second AZD1222 dose. The receptors stem from an adult who received the AZD1222 COVID-19 vaccine. CDR3s leave out the opening cysteine and the closing phenylalanine or tryptophan. The D gene is left open where the match is weak.

d_gene	v_gene	j_gene	CDR3aa
TRBD1	TRBV5-6	TRBJ2-7	ASSSDRGQYEQY
TRBD1	TRBV28	TRBJ2-2	ASSSPTGEGTGELF
NA	TRBV30	TRBJ2-1	AWSVLRVEQF
TRBD1	TRBV5-4	TRBJ1-2	ASSLAGTGPNGYT
NA	TRBV23-1	TRBJ1-4	ASSQSRSRDEKLF
NA	TRBV6-5	TRBJ2-3	ASSYTQGGGTDTQY
TRBD2	TRBV4-2	TRBJ2-3	ASSQDPGGLADPPSTDTQY
NA	TRBV15	TRBJ1-1	ATSLNVGRRAF
TRBD1	TRBV19	TRBJ1-2	ASSRGQGPGYT
NA	TRBV4-3	TRBJ1-1	ASSQDTNTEAF
NA	TRBV30	TRBJ1-3	AWSVRAGPISGNTIY
TRBD1	TRBV29-1	TRBJ1-3	SVVGGANPGNTIY
NA	TRBV21-1	TRBJ2-2	ASSKEGWGTNTGELF
NA	TRBV20-1	TRBJ1-3	SASSSRRNTIY
NA	TRBV10-3	TRBJ2-1	AISESTRRLSYNEQF
NA	TRBV11-2	TRBJ2-5	ASSLGHREQTQY
NA	TRBV18	TRBJ1-4	ASSPDGIEKLF
TRBD2	TRBV29-1	TRBJ2-1	SVETTSGIDEQF
TRBD1	TRBV5-4	TRBJ1-2	ASTRQGAGIYGYT
NA	TRBV27	TRBJ1-4	ASSLSPNEKLF
TRBD1	TRBV3-1/TRBV3-2	TRBJ2-7	ASSPGTGVTYEQY
NA	TRBV5-1	TRBJ1-1	ASSNPTGYTEAF
TRBD1	TRBV18	TRBJ1-3	ASRAGGLGNTIY
NA	TRBV2	TRBJ1-6	ASSESRNNSPLH
TRBD1	TRBV27	TRBJ1-5	ASSLSGGQGYYSNQPQH
NA	TRBV4-2	TRBJ1-2	ASSQERGTAARANYGYT
TRBD2	TRBV7-9	TRBJ2-1	ASRERDYHNEQF
NA	TRBV19	TRBJ1-1	ASTDSLGTEAF
NA	TRBV12-3/TRBV12-4	TRBJ1-5	ASTGQNNQPQH
TRBD1	TRBV2	TRBJ2-3	ASFRSTRGRATDTQY